This TCR beta chain came from a study of blood T cell repertoires in COVID-19. TCRdb's copy holds only in-frame clones and misses some; the assay was immunoSEQ multiplex PCR. The sample lists approximately 450,000 clones; 85% to 90% were seen once. V was shortened by 1 base and J by 8 bases, with 6 bases between the two germline ends. The germline V gene has CDR1 MDHEN and CDR2 SYDVKM. The CDR3 sequence is 12 residues long. The clonotype originates from a man younger than 45 who had recovered from COVID-19. The chain joins TRBV28 to TRBJ2-1; D remains ambiguous. The sample was PBMCs or T cells enriched from blood (not recorded which). The CDR3 nucleotides read TGTGCCAGCAGTTTATCTGAGGATGAGCAGTTCTTC. This encodes CASSLSEDEQFF.